The clone carrying this T cell receptor beta chain was detected a few times. Each TRB amplification used about 250-550 ng of genomic DNA from blood. This entry comes from a study of T and B cells in COVID-19 patients. Study overall: Median age was approximately 35 years in the recovered cohort and around 67 years in the active-infection cohort. Critical illness requiring mechanical ventilation or extracorporeal membrane oxygenation affected 12 of 20 active-infection patients. In the active-infection cohort, about 90% of the 20 patients had comorbidities linked to unfavorable COVID-19 outcome.

Multiplex PCR with BIOMED2 TRB-A/B primer pools amplified TRB rearrangements. TCRdb analysed the multiplex PCR reads with MiXCR anew, one entry per CDR3 protein. The profile covers about 10,000 distinct CDR3 sequences, with around 34% appearing a single time and roughly a sixth taken by the ten largest. This clonotype was sampled from a human donor with active COVID-19. The specimen was blood.

The CDR3 is CSARGGTGLANTGELFF. The CDR3 region has the DNA TGCAGTGCTAGAGGTGGGACGGGACTAGCGAACACCGGGGAGCTGTTTTTT. This chain connects TRBV20-1 to TRBJ2-2; 8 bases line up with TRBD2. The CDR3 loop spans 17 amino acids. V dropped 1 base and J dropped 0; count of bases not matched to a gene: 7. Germline V gene sequence: CDR1 DFQATT, CDR2 SNEGSKA (reference sequence).